The 25 T cell receptor beta chains listed next were all sequenced from one sample in a study of neoadjuvant anti-PD-1 for oral cavity cancer. Using immunoSEQ multiplex PCR, the repertoire was profiled, and TCRdb retains in-frame clones only, with some absent. Of about 81,000 clones listed, about four fifths are singletons. The starting material was PBMCs, obtained before nivolumab (anti-PD-1) treatment. Source of these receptors: a person aged 35 to 85 with oral cavity squamous cell carcinoma.

This clone was detected a few times. The chain recombines TRBV7-9 with TRBJ1-4; 11 nucleotides line up with TRBD1. V dropped 5 bases and J dropped 6; count of bases not matched to a gene: 11. Germline V gene lookup returns CDR1 SEHNR and CDR2 FQNEAQ (reference sequence). The CDR3 consists of 17 residues. CDR3 DNA: TGTGCCAGCAGCCCTCGGACAGGGGGCATGGGGGATGAAAAACTGTTTTTT. It is translated as CASSPRTGGMGDEKLFF.

This chain uses TRBV30 with TRBJ2-5, with D tentatively TRBD2 (6 bases). CDR3 length: 10 residues. With 7 bases removed from V and 6 bases from J, the gap between germline ends came to 9 bases. Germline V lookup: CDR1 GTSNPN, CDR2 SVGIG (reference sequence). CDR3 bases: TGTGCCTCGGGAGTGCAGACCCAGTACTTC. This codes for CASGVQTQYF.

The chain links TRBV5-1 to TRBJ1-1; D is undetermined. V dropped 6 bases and J dropped 2 bases, with 14 bases sitting between them. This CDR3 region has 14 residues. The germline gives CDR1 SGHRS, CDR2 YFSETQ. The CDR3 sequence is CASTYYGSNTEAFF. CDR3 DNA: TGCGCCAGCACCTATTACGGGTCTAACACTGAAGCTTTCTTT.

In DNA form, the CDR3 reads TGTGCCAGCAGCCCTCAGCAGGTTACTGAAGCTTTCTTT. Translated, it gives CASSPQQVTEAFF. This rearrangement joins TRBV9 to TRBJ1-1; D uncertain. The CDR3 extends over 13 amino acids. Germline V gives CDR1 SGDLS, CDR2 YYNGEE. Trimming stripped 4 bases from V and 5 bases from J, with 12 bases between.

The J gene is TRBJ2-7, the V gene TRBV10-3, with D possibly called TRBD1 or TRBD2 (5 bases each). The CDR3 is 14 residues long. CDR1 is ENHRY and CDR2 is SYGVKD in the germline V gene. The V end was cut by 2 bases, the J end by 0 bases, with 8 bases between. CDR3: CAISEGGSSYEQYF. CDR3 sequence (DNA): TGTGCCATCAGTGAGGGGGGTAGCTCCTACGAGCAGTACTTC.

V usage is TRBV5-1 and J usage is TRBJ2-3, with 10 bases lining up with TRBD2. The CDR3 totals 18 residues. Germline CDR1 and CDR2: SGHRS and YFSETQ. V gave up 0 bases and J gave up 4 bases; unmatched junction bases: 11. Here the CDR3 DNA reads TGCGCCAGCAGCTTGGACAGTACGGGACTAGCGTCCTCAGATACGCAGTATTTT. Its translation: CASSLDSTGLASSDTQYF.

V is TRBV9 and J is TRBJ2-1; D possibly corresponds to TRBD2 (6 bases). V was clipped by 0 bases and J by 5 bases, with 12 bases between them. CDR1 is SGDLS, CDR2 YYNGEE, per germline. The CDR3 runs to 15 residues. The CDR3, as DNA: TGTGCCAGCAGCGTAGCGGCGGGAAGTAACAATGAGCAGTTCTTC. Its translation: CASSVAAGSNNEQFF.

J is TRBJ2-7 and V is TRBV9; 7 bases map to TRBD2. Germline values: CDR1 SGDLS, CDR2 YYNGEE. This CDR3 contains 15 residues. Trimming took 3 bases from V and 2 from J; bases not matched to a gene: 8. The CDR3 loop is CASSAESSGPYEQYF. CDR3 nucleotides: TGTGCCAGCAGCGCCGAGAGTAGCGGGCCCTACGAGCAGTACTTC.

This clone has a single count. The V and J genes are TRBV6-6 and TRBJ2-7; 8 nucleotides match TRBD1. CDR1 and CDR2 (germline): MNHNY, SVGAGI (reference sequence). Germline trimming cut 6 bases from V and 4 bases from J; bases unmatched to any gene: 11. The CDR3 spans 15 residues. The CDR3 DNA is TGTGCCAGCAGGGTCGAGGCGCAGGGGGCATACGAGCAGTACTTC. It encodes CASRVEAQGAYEQYF.

The chain employs TRBV5-1 and TRBJ1-1; 7 nucleotides line up with TRBD1. V lost 5 bases, J lost 5 bases, and 9 bases stayed unmatched. The germline CDR1 and CDR2 sequences are SGHRS and YFSETQ. This CDR3 spans 14 amino acids. DNA of the CDR3: TGCGCCAGCAGTCCCGGGGCAGGGGGAACTGAAGCTTTCTTT. Residues: CASSPGAGGTEAFF. Full variable domain (rest looked up from reference TRBV5-1 and TRBJ1-1): KAGVTQTPRYLIKTRGQQVTLSCSPISGHRSVSWYQQTPGQGLQFLFEYFSETQRNKGNFPGRFSGRQFSNSRSEMNVSTLELGDSALYLCASSPGAGGTEAFFGQGTRLTVV.

V is TRBV27 and J is TRBJ2-1; D remains ambiguous. CDR3 length: 14 residues. V lost 5 bases and J 7 bases, leaving 15 bases between the germline ends. Germline CDR1 MNHEY, CDR2 SMNVEV (reference sequence). CDR3 bases: TGTGCCAGCAGTCGCCCCCAATCGGTTAATGAGCAGTTCTTC. Its translation is CASSRPQSVNEQFF.

The chain is built from TRBV2 and TRBJ2-1, with 7 bases matching TRBD1. Unmatched junction bases numbered 7, after V lost 6 bases and J lost 11 bases. Per germline, CDR1 SNHLY and CDR2 FYNNEI. The CDR3 has 12 amino acids. Here the CDR3 DNA reads TGTGCCAGCAGGGGACAGCCCCAAAAGCAGTTCTTC. Translating gives CASRGQPQKQFF.

The chain carries TRBV10-1 and TRBJ2-1; tentative D call: TRBD2 (5 bases). Germline CDR1 and CDR2: WNHNN and SYGVQD (reference sequence). The ends were cut back, 7 bases at V and 4 bases at J, with 11 bases in the middle. There are 13 residues in the CDR3. CDR3: CASTLAVYNEQFF. CDR3 coding DNA: TGCGCCAGCACCCTAGCCGTGTACAATGAGCAGTTCTTC.

V and J are TRBV5-1 and TRBJ1-3; the D is unclear. Between the trimmed V and J ends, which lost 0 bases and 0 bases, there was a span of 10 bases. The germline V gene has CDR1 SGHRS and CDR2 YFSETQ. The CDR3 spans 16 residues. CDR3 bases: TGCGCCAGCAGCTTGGGGACGGCTCTCTCTGGAAACACCATATATTTT. It codes for CASSLGTALSGNTIYF.

The J gene is TRBJ2-1, the V gene TRBV11-1; TRBD2 agrees at 11 bases. The germline gives CDR1 SGHAT, CDR2 FQDESV (reference sequence). V lost 6 bases and J lost 10; bases outside the gene matches: 14. The CDR3 runs to 16 residues. The CDR3 protein is CASSRNGGTSGGEQFF. Here the CDR3 DNA reads TGTGCCAGCAGTCGAAACGGGGGGACTAGCGGAGGCGAGCAGTTCTTC.

As DNA, the CDR3 is TGTGCCAGCAGTGGTCCTACCGGGGAGCTGTTTTTT. Protein sequence: CASSGPTGELFF. The J gene is TRBJ2-2, the V gene TRBV2, with D uncertain. This CDR3 is built from 12 residues. Germline V CDR1 and CDR2: SNHLY, FYNNEI. Trimming took off 4 bases at V and 5 bases at J, with 5 bases between the two ends.

The gene calls are TRBV29-1 and TRBJ2-3; D perhaps matches TRBD1 (6 bases). V lost 6 bases and J lost 6, with 19 bases in between. The germline V gene encodes CDR1 SQVTM and CDR2 ANQGSEA. The CDR3 is made up of 14 amino acids. The CDR3 sequence is CSVSQGTQGDTQYF. The CDR3 DNA is TGCAGCGTCTCGCAGGGGACCCAAGGGGATACGCAGTATTTT.

This clone was recorded only once. The V gene is TRBV29-1, the J gene TRBJ2-5, with a possible D match to TRBD2 (5 bases). CDR3 length equals 15 residues. V was pared by 0 bases and J by 0 bases, with 11 bases between. CDR1 is SQVTM, CDR2 ANQGSEA, per germline. CDR3 DNA: TGCAGCGTTGAAGATTGGGGAGCCCACCAAGAGACCCAGTACTTC. It specifies CSVEDWGAHQETQYF. Full variable domain (rest looked up from reference TRBV29-1 and TRBJ2-5): SAVISQKPSRDICQRGTSLTIQCQVDSQVTMMFWYRQQPGQSLTLIATANQGSEATYESGFVIDKFPISRPNLTFSTLTVSNMSPEDSSIYLCSVEDWGAHQETQYFGPGTRLLVL.

The CDR3 is CASSPPYGGNEQFF. In nucleotides, the CDR3 is TGCGCCAGCAGCCCTCCTTACGGGGGGAATGAGCAGTTCTTC. This chain joins TRBV5-1 and TRBJ2-1, with 7 bases that match TRBD2. The CDR3 is made up of 14 amino acids. Germline assignment: CDR1 SGHRS and CDR2 YFSETQ. The V and J ends lost 4 bases and 7 bases, in that order; junction bases with no gene match: 8.

The J gene is TRBJ2-7, the V gene TRBV7-9; TRBD1 matches at 9 bases. The CDR3 length is 15 residues. Germline assignment: CDR1 SEHNR and CDR2 FQNEAQ (reference sequence). V dropped 2 bases and J dropped 0; count of bases not matched to a gene: 2. CDR3 sequence (DNA): TGTGCCAGCAGCTTACGGACAGGGGTCTCCTACGAGCAGTACTTC. Translation: CASSLRTGVSYEQYF.

This chain uses TRBV29-1 with TRBJ2-1, with a possible D match to TRBD1 (6 bases). Germline CDR1 SQVTM, CDR2 ANQGSEA. The CDR3 has 13 amino acids. Between the trimmed V and J ends, which lost 6 bases and 7 bases, there was a span of 16 bases. CDR3 protein: CSVGTYRENEQFF. DNA for the CDR3: TGCAGCGTCGGAACTTACAGGGAAAATGAGCAGTTCTTC.

The genes are TRBV28 and TRBJ2-2, with 8 bases matching TRBD1. Germline values: CDR1 MDHEN, CDR2 SYDVKM. V was clipped by 5 bases and J by 5 bases; unmatched bases: 10. The CDR3 spans 16 residues. The CDR3 here is CASSLFRQGATGELFF. DNA for the CDR3: TGTGCCAGCAGTCTGTTTAGGCAGGGGGCAACCGGGGAGCTGTTTTTT.

The CDR3 region has the DNA TGTGCCAGTAGTAAGTGGACAGGGGGCGTGTACAATGAGCAGTTCTTC. Protein: CASSKWTGGVYNEQFF. This chain connects TRBV19 to TRBJ2-1, with 11 bases matching TRBD1. The CDR3 runs to 16 residues. The V gene's germline CDR1 is LNHDA and CDR2 SQIVND (reference sequence). V shed 4 bases, J shed 4 bases, and the junction held 6 bases outside the gene matches.

The chain employs TRBV29-1 and TRBJ2-7, with D uncertain. Germline V CDR1 and CDR2: SQVTM, ANQGSEA. The CDR3 contains 11 residues. V was clipped by 6 bases and J by 3 bases, with 9 bases between them. CDR3 coding DNA: TGCAGCGTCCCGTGGGGCTACGAGCAGTACTTC. It specifies CSVPWGYEQYF.

A remark on this clone: The junction shows a germline mismatch at one end, possibly a read error. In DNA form, the CDR3 reads TGTGCCAGCAGTTCCTCGGTGGTTGGCAACACCTTC. Translation gives CASSSSVVGNTF. V is TRBV28 and J is TRBJ1-2; no firm D call. Germline V CDR1 and CDR2: MDHEN, SYDVKM. The CDR3 extends over 12 amino acids.